The sequence of this TCR beta chain was determined in a study of cytotoxic CD8 clonotypes in ibrutinib-treated CLL. Study details: Sequencing produced an average of around 260,000 productive templates and approximately 90,000 productive rearrangements per sample. Overall study findings and caveats: Public clonotypes were uncommon and contracted or stayed stable on treatment.

Repertoires were generated with immunoSEQ multiplex PCR, while TCRdb's copy carries only in-frame clones and drops some. The sample contains over 9,000 clones, 81% of which appear only once. This clone was observed a few times. Antigen: not known. Germline V gene sequence: CDR1 SGHTA, CDR2 FQGNSA. This CDR3 spans 13 amino acids. The J segment lost 3 bases and the V segment lost 2 bases, leaving 0 bases of the junction unmatched. The sample here was PBMCs, taken at disease progression, from a patient treated with ibrutinib. V gene TRBV7-2 combines with J gene TRBJ2-7; TRBD1 matches 8 bases. This sequence originates from a human donor with chronic lymphocytic leukemia. CDR3 protein: CASSLTGGYEQYF. The CDR3 DNA is TGTGCCAGCAGCTTAACAGGGGGCTACGAGCAGTACTTC.